This entry concerns a single T cell receptor beta chain. Its antigen is currently unknown. The sample is drawn from a study of cytomegalovirus exposure and HLA in healthy donors. This table comes from immunoSEQ multiplex PCR, and its TCRdb copy is limited to in-frame clones, with some not included. Seen here are 300,000 to 400,000 clones, roughly 87% observed once, and the top ten hold around 0.88%. General study findings and limits: As was reported, the classifier diagnosed cytomegalovirus status with high specificity and sensitivity. Rarity marked most TCR sequences, yet some public TCRs occurred in many donors.

In germline, CDR1 is SEHNR, CDR2 FQNEAQ (reference sequence). Germline trimming cut 5 bases from V and 4 bases from J; bases unmatched to any gene: 11. The CDR3 spans 16 residues. This sequence joins TRBV7-9 and TRBJ2-7; TRBD1 aligns across 10 bases. The sequencing input was PBMCs. The clonotype was recovered from a man aged 30-40 years in good health and CMV-seronegative. CDR3: CASSPPTGTGVYEQYF. The CDR3 DNA sequence: TGTGCCAGCAGCCCCCCGACCGGGACAGGGGTTTACGAGCAGTACTTC.